Below are 4 T cell receptor beta chains sequenced from a single sample in a study of neurological immune-mediated disorders. Via MiXCR, TCRdb re-called the 5' RACE reads, giving one row per CDR3 protein. In the table there are tens of thousands of distinct CDR3 sequences, less than 15% of which are singletons. This sample's time point: longitudinal time-point 2. Sequencing was done on a sample of PBMCs. The receptors here all came from a female donor with HTLV-1-associated myelopathy (HAM/TSP).

Ten or more counts support this clonotype. The V call is TRBV10-3, the J call TRBJ2-7, with D unresolved. V was trimmed by 7 bases and J by 0 bases, leaving 10 bases between them. The CDR3 loop spans 13 amino acids. Germline V gene sequence: CDR1 ENHRY, CDR2 SYGVKD. The CDR3 loop is CAITNADSYEQYF. CDR3 DNA sequence: TGTGCCATCACCAACGCAGACTCCTACGAGCAGTACTTC.

This clonotype was recorded many times. In DNA form, the CDR3 reads TGTGCCAGCAGTCCACCCGGGACTGGGAACACTGAAGCTTTCTTT. Translation gives CASSPPGTGNTEAFF. This rearrangement joins TRBV28 to TRBJ1-1; D perhaps matches TRBD1 (5 bases). V shed 5 bases and J shed 1 base, with 14 bases lying between them. This CDR3 has 15 residues. The germline gives CDR1 MDHEN, CDR2 SYDVKM.

Many counts were recorded for this clonotype. The gene calls are TRBV5-1 and TRBJ2-1, with a possible D match to TRBD2 (6 bases). The V and J ends lost 0 bases and 9 bases respectively, with 13 bases between them. From germline, CDR1 is SGHRS and CDR2 YFSETQ. This CDR3 comprises 14 residues. Here the CDR3 reads CASSLGLGVVEQFF. The CDR3 region has the DNA TGCGCCAGCAGCTTGGGACTAGGAGTTGTTGAGCAGTTCTTC.

This chain links TRBV11-1 with TRBJ2-2; unclear D gene. The germline gives CDR1 SGHAT, CDR2 FQDESV (reference sequence). V was pared by 5 bases and J by 10 bases, with 14 bases between. This CDR3 has 13 amino acids. The DNA of the CDR3 is TGTGCCAGCAGCGCCAGCCTCTTCGTGGAGCTGTTTTTT. It translates to CASSASLFVELFF.